These 18 T cell receptor beta chains share one sample of origin, sequenced in a study of glioma-infiltrating T cells after dendritic cell vaccination. Time point described: after dendritic cell vaccination, including at tumor progression/relapse. The protocol was immunoSEQ multiplex PCR, while the TCRdb copy is restricted to in-frame clones and leaves out a portion. This table has about 46,000 clones, approximately 90% appearing once. The sample was blood, taken after dendritic cell vaccination. The source is a human donor with glioblastoma.

This rearrangement joins TRBV2 to TRBJ2-3, with D tentatively TRBD2 (6 bases). The germline CDR1 and CDR2 sequences are SNHLY and FYNNEI. This CDR3 spans 15 amino acids. Trimming removed 4 bases from V and 2 bases from J, with 13 bases in between. CDR3 amino acids: CASSAGTLNTDTQYF. CDR3 coding DNA: TGTGCCAGCAGTGCCGGGACTCTAAACACAGATACGCAGTATTTT. The whole variable domain, filled in from reference TRBV2 and TRBJ2-3, reads EPEVTQTPSHQVTQMGQEVILRCVPISNHLYFYWYRQILGQKVEFLVSFYNNEISEKSEIFDDQFSVERPDGSNFTLKIRSTKLEDSAMYFCASSAGTLNTDTQYFGPGTRLTVL.

This clone came up once. The V gene is TRBV28, the J gene TRBJ2-7; D is perhaps TRBD2 (5 bases). This CDR3 is built from 15 residues. Germline loops: CDR1 MDHEN, CDR2 SYDVKM. Trimming took 3 bases from V and 4 from J, leaving 16 bases between them. CDR3 nucleotides: TGTGCCAGCAGTTTTCAACGGGATATCAAATACGAGCAGTACTTC. Translating it yields CASSFQRDIKYEQYF. Looking up the rest from reference TRBV28 and TRBJ2-7 gives the full variable domain: DVKVTQSSRYLVKRTGEKVFLECVQDMDHENMFWYRQDPGLGLRLIYFSYDVKMKEKGDIPEGYSVSREKKERFSLILESASTNQTSMYLCASSFQRDIKYEQYFGPGTRLTVT.

J is TRBJ2-1 and V is TRBV6-5; TRBD2 matches 7 bases. The CDR3 covers 13 residues. Germline assignment: CDR1 MNHEY and CDR2 SVGAGI. Trimming removed 8 bases from V and 8 bases from J; junction bases left unmatched: 9. As DNA, the CDR3 is TGTGCCAGCCGGGGCGGGAGTATGTATGAGCAGTTCTTC. Residues: CASRGGSMYEQFF.

This chain connects TRBV9 to TRBJ2-3, with TRBD2 matching over 7 bases. The CDR3 has 15 amino acids. V lost 3 bases to trimming and J lost 0 bases; unmatched junction nucleotides: 4. Germline CDR1 reads SGDLS; CDR2 reads YYNGEE. The DNA for the CDR3 is TGTGCCAGCAGCGCCGGGACTATCAGCACAGATACGCAGTATTTT. Translation gives CASSAGTISTDTQYF.

This chain links TRBV7-2 with TRBJ2-1; possibly TRBD2 for D (5 bases). The CDR3 is made up of 14 amino acids. Germline V gene data show CDR1 as SGHTA and CDR2 as FQGNSA. The ends were cut back, 1 base at V and 8 bases at J, with 12 bases in the middle. The CDR3 sequence is CASSLELAVYEQFF. DNA of the CDR3: TGTGCCAGCAGCTTAGAGCTAGCAGTCTATGAGCAGTTCTTC.

The rearrangement uses TRBV7-2 and TRBJ2-3, with a weak D call TRBD2 (5 bases). V dropped 4 bases and J dropped 0 bases, with 11 bases sitting between them. The CDR3 covers 15 residues. The germline gives CDR1 SGHTA, CDR2 FQGNSA. For the CDR3, the DNA is TGTGCCAGCAGCTCAAGCGGACTGAGCACAGATACGCAGTATTTT. Its translation is CASSSSGLSTDTQYF.

The rearrangement joins TRBV18 to TRBJ2-3; the D is unclear. Per germline, CDR1 KGHSH and CDR2 LQKENI. CDR3 size: 12 residues. V shed 3 bases and J shed 7 bases, with 8 bases lying between them. The CDR3 DNA follows: TGTGCCAGCTCACCCGACACCAATACGCAGTATTTT. Its protein is CASSPDTNTQYF.

The genes are TRBV28 and TRBJ1-4, with TRBD1 matching over 7 bases. Trimming took 5 bases from V and 13 from J; bases not matched to a gene: 13. Germline loops: CDR1 MDHEN, CDR2 SYDVKM. The CDR3 contains 14 residues. This CDR3 reads CASSNRGDQVGLFF. The CDR3 region has the DNA TGTGCCAGCAGTAACAGGGGCGACCAGGTGGGACTGTTTTTT.

The chain uses TRBV27 and TRBJ2-7, with 7 bases that match TRBD2. Germline assignment: CDR1 MNHEY and CDR2 SMNVEV (reference sequence). The length of the CDR3 is 14 residues. After removal of 5 bases from V and 2 bases from J, the junction contained 6 bases not matched to a gene. In DNA, the CDR3 is TGTGCCAGCAGTCGGGCTAGCGGAGCCTACGAGCAGTACTTC. Translation gives CASSRASGAYEQYF.

The rearrangement joins TRBV7-9 to TRBJ2-1; D unclear. Trimming pared 7 bases from V and 6 bases from J, leaving 10 bases between. The CDR3 has 12 amino acids. From germline, CDR1 is SEHNR and CDR2 FQNEAQ (reference sequence). The DNA of the CDR3 is TGTGCCAGCACCCAAACCGGCAATGAGCAGTTCTTC. Protein: CASTQTGNEQFF.

The chain uses TRBV27 and TRBJ2-7; weak D call: TRBD2 (5 bases). V was trimmed by 6 bases and J by 3 bases, leaving 15 bases between them. The CDR3 is 14 amino acids. Germline values: CDR1 MNHEY, CDR2 SMNVEV (reference sequence). DNA of the CDR3: TGTGCCAGCAGCGCGGGCCCATGGGTCTACGAGCAGTACTTC. Its protein is CASSAGPWVYEQYF.

V usage is TRBV30 and J usage is TRBJ2-7; D might be TRBD1 (7 bases). The CDR3 has 15 amino acids. Trimming left V 0 bases short and J 1 base short, with 13 bases between. The V gene's germline CDR1 is GTSNPN and CDR2 SVGIG (reference sequence). The CDR3 is CAWSVGGAGSYEQYF. CDR3 nucleotides: TGTGCCTGGAGTGTAGGGGGCGCGGGGTCCTACGAGCAGTACTTC.

The rearrangement joins TRBV7-3 to TRBJ2-6; no reliable D call. V was clipped by 5 bases and J by 2 bases, with 10 bases between them. The germline V gene encodes CDR1 SGHTA and CDR2 FQGTGA. The CDR3 has 15 residues. The CDR3 sequence is CASSRFEPGANVLTF. CDR3 coding DNA: TGTGCCAGCAGCCGATTTGAGCCTGGGGCCAACGTCCTGACTTTC. Variable domain in full (rest from reference TRBV7-3 and TRBJ2-6): GAGVSQTPSNKVTEKGKYVELRCDPISGHTALYWYRQSLGQGPEFLIYFQGTGAADDSGLPNDRFFAVRPEGSVSTLKIQRTERGDSAVYLCASSRFEPGANVLTFGAGSRLTVL.

The rearrangement links TRBV10-3 to TRBJ2-1; 11 bases fit TRBD2. J was trimmed by 6 bases and V by 2 bases; bases with no gene match: 9. This CDR3 comprises 17 residues. Germline V gene data show CDR1 as ENHRY and CDR2 as SYGVKD. The chain's CDR3 is CAISEGLAGGPGNEQFF. As DNA, the CDR3 is TGTGCCATCAGTGAGGGGTTAGCGGGAGGGCCGGGCAATGAGCAGTTCTTC.

The CDR3 is CASSLAPLAGDYEQYF. The DNA for the CDR3 is TGCGCCAGCAGCTTGGCGCCACTAGCGGGGGACTACGAGCAGTACTTC. The chain combines TRBV5-1 with TRBJ2-7, with 11 nucleotides matching TRBD2. CDR1 and CDR2 from the germline V gene are SGHRS and YFSETQ. J lost 3 bases, V lost 0 bases, and 5 bases had no gene match. There are 16 residues in the CDR3.

The chain carries TRBV28 and TRBJ2-6; possible D gene TRBD1, 6 bases. Germline lookup yields CDR1 MDHEN and CDR2 SYDVKM. With 5 bases removed from V and 4 bases from J, the gap between germline ends came to 15 bases. This CDR3 is 16 amino acids long. The CDR3 DNA is TGTGCCAGCAGTCGTCCTGGGGGCTTAGGGGCCAACGTCCTGACTTTC. As protein: CASSRPGGLGANVLTF.

V and J are TRBV9 and TRBJ2-2; a weak D match, TRBD2 (6 bases). This CDR3 is built from 14 residues. Trimming pared 3 bases from V and 6 bases from J, leaving 12 bases between. Germline V gives CDR1 SGDLS, CDR2 YYNGEE. The CDR3 DNA reads TGTGCCAGCAGCGCTGGAGGGCCGGCCGGGGAGCTGTTTTTT. It encodes CASSAGGPAGELFF.

This chain uses TRBV5-5 with TRBJ1-1, with D maybe TRBD1 (5 bases). Germline CDR1 SGHKS, CDR2 YYEKEE (reference sequence). The ends were cut back, 0 bases at V and 1 base at J, with 7 bases in the middle. This CDR3 comprises 14 residues. The CDR3 here is CASSLGQPNTEAFF. For the CDR3, the DNA is TGTGCCAGCAGCTTGGGACAGCCGAACACTGAAGCTTTCTTT.